This passage covers 23 T cell receptor beta chains from one sample sequenced in a study of cytomegalovirus exposure and HLA in healthy donors. PCR involved 60 Vbeta and 13 Jbeta primers. The data were produced by immunoSEQ multiplex PCR, yet TCRdb's version contains in-frame clones alone and is incomplete. This listing includes tens of thousands of clones. Sequenced sample: PBMCs. These receptors were taken from a female donor in good health and CMV-seropositive.

CDR3 sequence (DNA): TGTGCCAGCTCATTACTAGCGGGAGGGTCAGATACGCAGTATTTT. This sequence encodes CASSLLAGGSDTQYF. The V call is TRBV18, the J call TRBJ2-3; 13 nucleotides line up with TRBD2. V lost 5 bases to trimming and J lost 4 bases; unmatched junction nucleotides: 3. Germline V gene data show CDR1 as KGHSH and CDR2 as LQKENI. The CDR3 totals 15 residues.

The gene calls are TRBV18 and TRBJ1-1; 9 positions match TRBD1. The CDR3 sequence is 17 residues long. Germline V gives CDR1 KGHSH, CDR2 LQKENI. V gave up 1 base and J gave up 1 base; unmatched junction bases: 7. The CDR3 region is CASSPQQGATKNTEAFF. The CDR3 DNA is TGTGCCAGCTCACCACAACAGGGGGCGACTAAGAACACTGAAGCTTTCTTT. The entire variable domain, with the rest obtained from reference TRBV18 and TRBJ1-1, is as follows: NAGVMQNPRHLVRRRGQEARLRCSPMKGHSHVYWYRQLPEEGLKFMVYLQKENIIDESGMPKERFSAEFPKEGPSILRIQQVVRGDSAAYFCASSPQQGATKNTEAFFGQGTRLTVV.

The V gene is TRBV4-2, the J gene TRBJ2-3, with 10 bases matching TRBD2. Per germline, CDR1 LGHNA and CDR2 YNFKEQ. CDR3 length equals 17 residues. J lost 0 bases, V lost 0 bases, and 3 bases had no gene match. The CDR3 reads CASSQDLAGESTDTQYF. CDR3 in DNA: TGTGCCAGCAGCCAAGACCTAGCGGGAGAGAGCACAGATACGCAGTATTTT.

The V call is TRBV30, the J call TRBJ1-4, with a weak D call TRBD1 (5 bases). The CDR3 contains 14 residues. The germline V gene encodes CDR1 GTSNPN and CDR2 SVGIG (reference sequence). V was shortened by 1 base and J by 10 bases, with 16 bases between the two germline ends. The CDR3 nucleotides read TGTGCCTGGAGTGCCCCTTCAGGGTTTGCAAAACTGTTTTTT. It codes for CAWSAPSGFAKLFF.

The rearrangement uses TRBV7-2 and TRBJ2-5; maybe TRBD1 (5 bases). CDR1 and CDR2 from the germline V gene are SGHTA and FQGNSA. The CDR3 totals 14 residues. V lost 5 bases and J lost 1, with 11 bases in between. CDR3 amino acids: CASSGYRSQETQYF. The CDR3 bases are TGTGCCAGCAGCGGCTACAGGAGCCAAGAGACCCAGTACTTC.

The gene calls are TRBV5-1 and TRBJ2-5, with 7 bases fitting TRBD1. With the DNA end fitting TRBJ2-7 better, the J assignment may be wrong. This CDR3 contains 15 residues. Germline V gene lookup returns CDR1 SGHRS and CDR2 YFSETQ. CDR3 region: CASSLSTGALYEQYF. CDR3 bases: TGCGCCAGCAGCTTGTCCACAGGGGCGCTCTACGAGCAGTACTTC.

The gene calls are TRBV5-1 and TRBJ2-1; 7 bases map to TRBD2. The CDR3 length is 13 residues. The trim removed 1 base at V and 11 bases at J, leaving 6 bases unmatched. Germline V lookup: CDR1 SGHRS, CDR2 YFSETQ. CDR3 bases: TGCGCCAGCAGCTTGTATCTGGGAGGGAAGCAGTTCTTC. Translating gives CASSLYLGGKQFF.

This chain connects TRBV7-3 to TRBJ2-7; 14 bases are shared with TRBD2. V dropped 8 bases and J dropped 5; count of bases not matched to a gene: 14. The CDR3 is 17 amino acids. CDR1 is SGHTA and CDR2 is FQGTGA in the germline V gene. CDR3 sequence reads: CASGPPGLAGEIDEQYF. As DNA, the CDR3 is TGTGCCAGCGGCCCCCCGGGACTAGCGGGGGAGATTGACGAGCAGTACTTC.

J is TRBJ1-1 and V is TRBV7-9; 7 bases fit TRBD1. Germline values: CDR1 SEHNR, CDR2 FQNEAQ (reference sequence). This CDR3 region has 16 residues. Unmatched junction bases numbered 7, after V lost 3 bases and J lost 0 bases. The CDR3 DNA reads as TGTGCCAGCAGCTTCTCACCGACAGGGATGAACACTGAAGCTTTCTTT. Encoded protein: CASSFSPTGMNTEAFF.

This sequence joins TRBV9 and TRBJ1-2; 8 bases align to TRBD1. CDR3 length: 13 amino acids. The ends lost 3 bases at V and 3 bases at J; junction bases unmatched: 1. The germline CDR1 and CDR2 sequences are SGDLS and YYNGEE. This CDR3 reads CASSAGGHYGYTF. The DNA for the CDR3 is TGTGCCAGCAGCGCAGGGGGCCACTATGGCTACACCTTC. Full variable domain (missing parts from reference TRBV9 and TRBJ1-2): DSGVTQTPKHLITATGQRVTLRCSPRSGDLSVYWYQQSLDQGLQFLIQYYNGEERAKGNILERFSAQQFPDLHSELNLSSLELGDSALYFCASSAGGHYGYTFGSGTRLTVV.

The V call is TRBV5-4, the J call TRBJ2-7; D perhaps matches TRBD1 (5 bases). The germline V gene encodes CDR1 SGHNT and CDR2 YYREEE (reference sequence). There are 14 residues in the CDR3. Trimming took 0 bases from V and 7 from J, leaving 14 bases between them. The CDR3 loop reads CASSLESRVREQYF. CDR3 coding DNA: TGTGCCAGCAGCTTGGAATCCAGGGTGCGGGAGCAGTACTTC.

V and J are TRBV28 and TRBJ2-3; D is ambiguous. The CDR3 length is 16 residues. Germline CDR1 and CDR2: MDHEN and SYDVKM. V was shortened by 8 bases and J by 3 bases, with 21 bases between the two germline ends. The CDR3 loop reads CASAEPDWKVTDTQYF. The CDR3 coding sequence is TGTGCCAGCGCAGAGCCAGACTGGAAGGTAACAGATACGCAGTATTTT.

This sequence joins TRBV6-5 and TRBJ1-2, with TRBD1 matching 9 bases. The CDR3 is 16 residues long. Trimming cost V 0 bases and J 6 bases; bases outside gene matches: 8. Germline V gene data show CDR1 as MNHEY and CDR2 as SVGAGI. The CDR3, as DNA: TGTGCCAGCAGTTACTCTCCGACAGGGGGAGACGATGGCTACACCTTC. Translation gives CASSYSPTGGDDGYTF.

The chain joins TRBV11-3 to TRBJ2-5, with D tentatively TRBD1 (6 bases). The V end lost 5 bases, the J end lost 5 bases, and 21 bases lay between the germline ends. The CDR3 is made up of 16 amino acids. CDR1 is SGHNT, CDR2 YENEEA, per germline. The CDR3 spells CASSLVYREFEETQYF. As DNA, the CDR3 is TGTGCCAGCAGCCTAGTTTACAGGGAGTTTGAGGAGACCCAGTACTTC.

This chain joins TRBV2 and TRBJ1-5, with D possibly being TRBD1 (6 bases). Trimming left V 8 bases short and J 2 bases short, with 10 bases between. Germline V gene data show CDR1 as SNHLY and CDR2 as FYNNEI. The CDR3 extends over 13 amino acids. The CDR3 reads CASRDTGNQPQHF. CDR3 in DNA: TGTGCCAGCCGGGACACCGGCAATCAGCCCCAGCATTTT.

The V gene is TRBV19, the J gene TRBJ1-1; 7 positions agree with TRBD1. CDR3 size: 13 residues. Germline CDR1 is LNHDA and CDR2 is SQIVND (reference sequence). The J segment lost 1 base and the V segment lost 9 bases, leaving 5 bases of the junction unmatched. CDR3 sequence reads: CASRSGGNTEAFF. The DNA of the CDR3 is TGTGCCAGCAGGTCAGGGGGGAACACTGAAGCTTTCTTT.

The rearrangement links TRBV19 to TRBJ1-5; D is undetermined. From germline, CDR1 is LNHDA and CDR2 SQIVND (reference sequence). The CDR3 runs to 15 residues. Trimming stripped 1 base from V and 2 bases from J, with 9 bases between. In DNA, the CDR3 is TGTGCCAGTAGTATAGGAGGGTTGGGCAATCAGCCCCAGCATTTT. It translates to CASSIGGLGNQPQHF. The full variable domain, rest sourced from reference TRBV19 and TRBJ1-5, is DGGITQSPKYLFRKEGQNVTLSCEQNLNHDAMYWYRQDPGQGLRLIYYSQIVNDFQKGDIAEGYSVSREKKESFPLTVTSAQKNPTAFYLCASSIGGLGNQPQHFGDGTRLSIL.

The genes are TRBV19 and TRBJ2-2, with 7 nucleotides matching TRBD2. The CDR3 is made up of 15 amino acids. V lost 2 bases to trimming and J lost 6 bases; unmatched junction nucleotides: 6. Per the germline V gene, CDR1 is LNHDA and CDR2 is SQIVND (reference sequence). For the CDR3, the DNA is TGTGCCAGTAGTATAACGTCTAGCGGCGCCGGGGAGCTGTTTTTT. This translates into CASSITSSGAGELFF.

The gene calls are TRBV25-1 and TRBJ2-3; no clear D. This CDR3 has 14 residues. With 7 bases removed from V and 0 bases from J, the gap between germline ends came to 11 bases. Per germline, CDR1 MGHDK and CDR2 SYGVNS. Written as DNA, the CDR3 is TGTGCCAGCAACGCCCCCACTAGCACAGATACGCAGTATTTT. Protein product: CASNAPTSTDTQYF.

The chain joins TRBV12-2 to TRBJ2-7; the table assigns TRBD2, which was not confirmed against the DNA. TRBV12-2 is a documented pseudogene. The CDR3 spans 15 residues. The CDR3 bases are TGTGCAAGTCGCTTAGCAACTAGCGGGAGTTACGAGCAGTACTTC. This translates into CASRLATSGSYEQYF.

The chain links TRBV11-3 to TRBJ2-3; no reliable D call. Germline V lookup: CDR1 SGHNT, CDR2 YENEEA. V lost 1 base to trimming and J lost 2 bases, with 10 bases between them. The CDR3 extends over 15 amino acids. The CDR3, as DNA: TGTGCCAGCAGCTTAGGGCACACCAACACAGATACGCAGTATTTT. Encoded protein: CASSLGHTNTDTQYF.

This chain links TRBV5-1 with TRBJ2-4; TRBD1 aligns across 7 bases. The CDR3 runs 14 residues. V dropped 4 bases and J dropped 1; count of bases not matched to a gene: 2. Germline V CDR1 and CDR2: SGHRS, YFSETQ. The CDR3 region has the DNA TGCGCCAGCAGCGACAGGGCGGCCAAAAACATTCAGTACTTC. Its translation is CASSDRAAKNIQYF. Drawing the rest from reference TRBV5-1 and TRBJ2-4, the complete variable domain is KAGVTQTPRYLIKTRGQQVTLSCSPISGHRSVSWYQQTPGQGLQFLFEYFSETQRNKGNFPGRFSGRQFSNSRSEMNVSTLELGDSALYLCASSDRAAKNIQYFGAGTRLSVL.

This rearrangement joins TRBV19 to TRBJ2-7; TRBD2 aligns across 7 bases. Germline CDR1 reads LNHDA; CDR2 reads SQIVND (reference sequence). The CDR3 is made up of 14 amino acids. J was trimmed by 5 bases and V by 6 bases; bases with no gene match: 10. CDR3 sequence (DNA): TGTGCCAGTAGCGGTGGGCGGGAGAAGGACGAGCAGTACTTC. It codes for CASSGGREKDEQYF.